This TCR beta chain was identified in a study of T-cell reconstitution after alpha-beta-depleted transplantation in children. This clonotype showed up many times. Its antigen remains unknown. Study findings and constraints: Several hundred expanded graft clones reportedly were the source of alpha-beta T cells about two months after transplant. T-cell numbers and diversity one year post-transplant derived largely from freshly generated T cells.

CDR3 length: 14 amino acids. Germline V lookup: CDR1 MGHRA, CDR2 YSYEKL. Trimming removed 3 bases at V and 5 bases at J, with 11 bases between. TCRbeta library construction was performed incorporating unique molecular identifiers. TCRdb ran MiXCR on the PCR reads and lists one entry per CDR3 protein. The sample lists some 300,000 distinct CDR3 sequences; around 10% were seen once. The sequence derives from a boy under two years old with acute myeloid leukemia, due to receive a stem cell transplant. The V and J genes are TRBV4-1 and TRBJ1-5; D call uncertain. Sequencing used PBMCs, obtained before TCRalphabeta/CD19-depleted stem cell transplant. The CDR3 DNA is TGCGCCAGCAGCCACAGATGGGGAGATCAGCCCCAGCATTTT. This gives the protein CASSHRWGDQPQHF.